The 5 T cell receptor beta chains listed next were all sequenced from one sample in a study of T cell responses to AZD1222 COVID-19 vaccine. The repertoire was sequenced with immunoSEQ multiplex PCR; TCRdb's copy has only in-frame clones and lacks some. The data contain about 180,000 clones, around 88% of them seen just once; the ten biggest clones take up around a tenth. Sequencing used peripheral blood, obtained 28 days after the second AZD1222 dose. These receptors all stem from an adult who received the AZD1222 COVID-19 vaccine.

The chain couples TRBV4-2 to TRBJ2-3; 11 positions match TRBD1. Looked up from germline, CDR1 is LGHNA and CDR2 is YNFKEQ. V shed 4 bases, J shed 5 bases, and the junction held 8 bases outside the gene matches. The CDR3 consists of 16 residues. Written as DNA, the CDR3 is TGTGCCAGCAGCCTAAGGACAGGGGGCTTGGGAGATACGCAGTATTTT. It translates to CASSLRTGGLGDTQYF.

The V call is TRBV7-8, the J call TRBJ2-5; D remains ambiguous. V dropped 5 bases and J dropped 2 bases, with 6 bases sitting between them. Germline V CDR1 and CDR2: SGHVS, FQNEAQ. This CDR3 contains 12 residues. CDR3 nucleotides: TGTGCCAGCAGCCCGGTTCAAGAGACCCAGTACTTC. Its translation is CASSPVQETQYF.

The V and J genes are TRBV4-2 and TRBJ2-4; 8 bases agree with TRBD1. CDR3 length equals 16 residues. Germline CDR1 reads LGHNA; CDR2 reads YNFKEQ. After removal of 0 bases from V and 6 bases from J, the junction contained 7 bases not matched to a gene. CDR3 amino acids: CASSQEPSGGPNIQYF. CDR3 DNA: TGTGCCAGCAGCCAAGAACCGTCAGGGGGCCCAAACATTCAGTACTTC.

This chain uses TRBV6-5 with TRBJ1-2; TRBD1 might be the D (6 bases). The length of the CDR3 is 15 residues. Germline assignment: CDR1 MNHEY and CDR2 SVGAGI. V was trimmed by 6 bases and J by 2 bases, leaving 16 bases between them. The CDR3 DNA reads TGTGCCAGCAGAGAGGCGGGGGCTTCGAACTATGGCTACACCTTC. Its protein product is CASREAGASNYGYTF.

V usage is TRBV4-3 and J usage is TRBJ2-3, with D maybe TRBD1 (5 bases). The CDR3 totals 16 residues. Trimming left V 0 bases short and J 0 bases short, with 10 bases between. Germline CDR1 is LGHNA and CDR2 is YSLEER. The CDR3 spells CASSQEAGHSTDTQYF. CDR3 sequence (DNA): TGCGCCAGCAGCCAAGAGGCAGGACATAGCACAGATACGCAGTATTTT.